This entry lists 27 T cell receptor beta chains sequenced from one sample in a study of T cells after yellow fever vaccination. One entry per CDR3 protein, called by TCRdb with MiXCR from the 5' RACE reads. The table includes around 250,000 distinct CDR3 sequences, about 5% detected once. The source material was CD4+ T cells sorted from PBMCs, sampled on the day of the yellow fever booster vaccination. These TCRs come from a man younger than 35 who received the YFV17D yellow fever vaccine.

This clonotype appeared many times. The chain couples TRBV9 to TRBJ1-2; no definite D call. CDR3 size: 13 residues. Germline values: CDR1 SGDLS, CDR2 YYNGEE. Trimming stripped 0 bases from V and 4 bases from J, with 7 bases between. In nucleotides, the CDR3 is TGTGCCAGCAGCGTAGACAGTGGCTATGGCTACACCTTC. This codes for CASSVDSGYGYTF.

There are many counts of this clonotype. The chain joins TRBV12-3 or TRBV12-4 to TRBJ2-3, with D unresolved. V was shortened by 5 bases and J by 4 bases, with 7 bases between the two germline ends. The CDR3 is 12 residues long. CDR3 amino acids: CASSPPADTQYF. DNA of the CDR3: TGTGCCAGCAGTCCCCCGGCAGATACGCAGTATTTT.

This clonotype appeared a few times. This chain uses TRBV7-9 with TRBJ1-1; TRBD1 might be the D (5 bases). V dropped 3 bases and J dropped 4 bases, with 15 bases sitting between them. The CDR3 consists of 15 residues. CDR1 is SEHNR, CDR2 FQNEAQ, per germline (reference sequence). The CDR3 reads CASSFGGVAGTEAFF. As DNA, the CDR3 is TGTGCCAGCAGCTTTGGAGGGGTGGCGGGCACTGAAGCTTTCTTT.

The chain joins TRBV7-9 to TRBJ2-5; 10 positions match TRBD2. The CDR3 has 13 amino acids. Per the germline V gene, CDR1 is SEHNR and CDR2 is FQNEAQ (reference sequence). V shed 5 bases and J 5 bases; nucleotides not matched to a gene: 2. CDR3 loop: CASSKTSGETQYF. The CDR3 region has the DNA TGTGCCAGCAGCAAGACTAGCGGGGAGACCCAGTACTTC.

The V call is TRBV6-7, the J call TRBJ1-5, with 12 bases matching TRBD1. TRBV6-7 is flagged as an ORF with uncertain function. This CDR3 has 14 residues. The J segment lost 6 bases and the V segment lost 6 bases, leaving 3 bases of the junction unmatched. The CDR3 loop reads CASSWGQGAQPQHF. The CDR3 bases are TGTGCCAGCAGCTGGGGACAGGGGGCTCAGCCCCAGCATTTT.

This clonotype was seen many times. The J gene is TRBJ1-2, the V gene TRBV12-3 or TRBV12-4; D gene ambiguous. V was cut by 6 bases and J by 7 bases, with 12 bases left in between. The CDR3 contains 12 residues. CDR3 in DNA: TGTGCCAGCAGCCGCGAGTCGGGTGGCTACACCTTC. It yields the protein CASSRESGGYTF.

This clonotype was counted ten times or more. V is TRBV6-1 and J is TRBJ2-5; D unclear. The CDR3 covers 13 residues. Germline CDR1 MNHNS, CDR2 SASEGT. V lost 2 bases and J 1 base, leaving 5 bases between the germline ends. CDR3 coding DNA: TGTGCCAGCAGTGAACGATTCCAAGAGACCCAGTACTTC. Translation gives CASSERFQETQYF.

The sample holds a few counts of this clonotype. This sequence joins TRBV7-6 and TRBJ2-1, with D tentatively TRBD1 (6 bases). Germline CDR1 and CDR2: SGHVS and FNYEAQ. The CDR3 consists of 15 residues. The V end was cut by 5 bases, the J end by 0 bases, with 11 bases between. Written as DNA, the CDR3 is TGTGCCAGCAGCACCGGGACATCCTCCTACAATGAGCAGTTCTTC. This encodes CASSTGTSSYNEQFF.

This clonotype was seen more than once but under ten times. The J gene is TRBJ2-5, the V gene TRBV12-3 or TRBV12-4; 9 nucleotides line up with TRBD2. Losses at the gene ends were 5 bases for V and 4 bases for J; bases not matched to a gene: 2. This CDR3 comprises 13 residues. CDR3 residues: CASSMRGGETQYF. The CDR3 bases are TGTGCCAGCAGTATGCGGGGGGGAGAGACCCAGTACTTC.

Only a few counts were recorded for this clonotype. This chain uses TRBV5-1 with TRBJ2-2, with D perhaps assigned TRBD1 or TRBD2 (5 bases each). CDR3 length: 17 residues. Germline V gene lookup returns CDR1 SGHRS and CDR2 YFSETQ. V gave up 1 base and J gave up 6 bases, with 19 bases separating them. CDR3 sequence (DNA): TGCGCCAGCAGCTTGTTCCCCCCGGGGCAGGGTGCCGGGGAGCTGTTTTTT. Its protein is CASSLFPPGQGAGELFF. Based on the CDR3 plus reference TRBV5-1 and TRBJ2-2, the full variable domain is KAGVTQTPRYLIKTRGQQVTLSCSPISGHRSVSWYQQTPGQGLQFLFEYFSETQRNKGNFPGRFSGRQFSNSRSEMNVSTLELGDSALYLCASSLFPPGQGAGELFFGEGSRLTVL.

J is TRBJ1-6 and V is TRBV6-5, with a weak D call TRBD1 (6 bases). Germline CDR1 is MNHEY and CDR2 is SVGAGI. This CDR3 has 12 amino acids. V lost 10 bases to trimming and J lost 5 bases, with 9 bases between them. The CDR3 DNA reads TGTGCCACTCAGGGGAATAATTCACCCCTCCACTTT. Its translation is CATQGNNSPLHF.

This clonotype has just a few counts. The chain couples TRBV2 to TRBJ2-7, with a weak D call TRBD2 (6 bases). This CDR3 is built from 13 residues. V was trimmed by 7 bases and J by 5 bases, leaving 15 bases between them. Germline-derived CDR1 and CDR2 are SNHLY and FYNNEI. The CDR3 sequence: CASTPGVSHEQYV. The DNA of the CDR3 is TGTGCCAGCACCCCGGGGGTTAGCCACGAGCAGTACGTC.

The chain carries TRBV19 and TRBJ1-2, with TRBD1 as a possible D gene (6 bases). Trimming stripped 5 bases from V and 0 bases from J, with 10 bases between. Germline CDR1 and CDR2: LNHDA and SQIVND (reference sequence). The CDR3 totals 14 residues. The DNA for the CDR3 is TGTGCCAGTAGTGTACAGGGAACTAACTATGGCTACACCTTC. Encoded protein: CASSVQGTNYGYTF.

Points on this clonotype: One end of the junction fails to match germline, which may point to a read error. The V call is TRBV7-7, the J call TRBJ2-2; no reliable D call. The CDR3 length is 13 residues. Germline V lookup: CDR1 SSHAT, CDR2 FNYEAQ (reference sequence). DNA for the CDR3: TGTGCTAGCAGCCCGATAAACACCGGGGAGCTGTTTTTT. It is translated as CASSPINTGELFF.

This clonotype was seen only a few times. The chain carries TRBV7-8 and TRBJ1-5; D gene ambiguous. The CDR3 contains 15 residues. V lost 1 base to trimming and J lost 2 bases, with 9 bases between them. CDR1 SGHVS and CDR2 FQNEAQ come from the germline V gene. The chain's CDR3 is CASSLEGMGNQPQHF. In DNA, the CDR3 is TGTGCCAGCAGCTTAGAGGGTATGGGCAATCAGCCCCAGCATTTT.

The sample holds a few counts of this clonotype. This chain joins TRBV4-1 and TRBJ2-3, with 7 positions matching TRBD1. This CDR3 contains 15 residues. J was trimmed by 3 bases and V by 1 base; bases with no gene match: 4. Germline values: CDR1 MGHRA, CDR2 YSYEKL. CDR3: CASSQAGQSTDTQYF. The CDR3 DNA reads as TGCGCCAGCAGCCAAGCGGGACAGTCAACAGATACGCAGTATTTT.

This clonotype came up a few times. The chain joins TRBV7-8 to TRBJ1-2; D call uncertain. This CDR3 is built from 14 residues. Germline V CDR1 and CDR2: SGHVS, FQNEAQ. V was shortened by 5 bases and J by 6 bases, with 16 bases between the two germline ends. The CDR3: CASSPKWETNGYTF. The CDR3, as DNA: TGTGCCAGCAGCCCCAAGTGGGAGACAAATGGCTACACCTTC.

This clonotype was counted a few times. This chain connects TRBV9 to TRBJ1-5; D remains unclear. The length of the CDR3 is 18 residues. V was trimmed by 0 bases and J by 2 bases, leaving 18 bases between them. Germline loops: CDR1 SGDLS, CDR2 YYNGEE. CDR3 sequence reads: CASSVGVRRVWGNQPQHF. The CDR3 DNA is TGTGCCAGCAGCGTAGGCGTAAGGCGGGTTTGGGGCAATCAGCCCCAGCATTTT.

This chain connects TRBV20-1 to TRBJ1-1; possibly TRBD1 for D (6 bases). Germline CDR1 is DFQATT and CDR2 is SNEGSKA (reference sequence). CDR3 length: 13 amino acids. Trimming removed 8 bases at V and 1 base at J, with 14 bases between. The CDR3 nucleotides read TGCAGTTCGCGACGGACAGCGAACACTGAAGCTTTCTTT. Protein: CSSRRTANTEAFF.

V usage is TRBV6-2 or TRBV6-3 and J usage is TRBJ2-7; the D gene is possibly TRBD2 (6 bases). Germline V CDR1 and CDR2: MNHEY, SVGEGT. Trimming took off 10 bases at V and 0 bases at J, with 13 bases between the two ends. The CDR3 runs to 13 residues. CDR3 in amino acids: CATTSTSSYEQYV. In DNA form, the CDR3 reads TGTGCCACCACTAGCACCAGCTCCTACGAGCAGTACGTC.

This clonotype has at least ten counts. The gene calls are TRBV10-3 and TRBJ2-5; D remains unclear. CDR3 length equals 15 residues. V lost 2 bases and J 1 base, leaving 11 bases between the germline ends. CDR1 and CDR2 from the germline V gene are ENHRY and SYGVKD. DNA of the CDR3: TGTGCCATCAGTGAGGGTCAACCAAGCCAAGAGACCCAGTACTTC. It yields the protein CAISEGQPSQETQYF.

This clonotype has more than one count but fewer than ten. The rearrangement links TRBV5-1 to TRBJ2-1; D may be TRBD1 or TRBD2 (5 bases each). The CDR3 length is 15 residues. Germline CDR1 SGHRS, CDR2 YFSETQ. Trimming shortened V by 2 bases and J by 9 bases, and 18 bases separated the two germline ends. CDR3 protein: CASSLEIPPGGEQFF. DNA for the CDR3: TGCGCCAGCAGCTTAGAAATCCCCCCTGGGGGTGAGCAGTTCTTC.

In its sample, this clonotype was seen many times. This chain links TRBV27 with TRBJ2-1; 9 bases align to TRBD2. CDR3 length: 14 residues. Germline V gene lookup returns CDR1 MNHEY and CDR2 SMNVEV (reference sequence). V lost 4 bases and J lost 6; bases outside the gene matches: 4. The CDR3 sequence is CASSSAGGLNEQFF. The CDR3, as DNA: TGTGCCAGCAGTTCGGCGGGGGGGCTCAATGAGCAGTTCTTC.

This clonotype was recorded many times. V is TRBV5-5 and J is TRBJ1-4; D gene unclear. CDR1 is SGHKS, CDR2 YYEKEE, per germline (reference sequence). The CDR3 extends over 14 amino acids. V was trimmed by 6 bases and J by 3 bases, leaving 12 bases between them. The CDR3 DNA is TGTGCCAGCACCCCGATGCGAGCTAATGAAAAACTGTTTTTT. Translation gives CASTPMRANEKLFF.

This clonotype showed up many times. The rearrangement joins TRBV7-3 to TRBJ2-3, with D possibly matching TRBD2 (6 bases). The CDR3 is 14 amino acids. V shed 8 bases and J shed 1 base, with 13 bases lying between them. Germline CDR1 reads SGHTA; CDR2 reads FQGTGA. The CDR3 bases are TGTGCCAGCGCACTCGGACTACGCACAGATACGCAGTATTTT. Translated, it gives CASALGLRTDTQYF.

This clonotype was counted between two and nine times. The chain has TRBV3-2 and TRBJ1-1; the table's D call TRBD1 went unverified against the DNA. TRBV3-2 is given as a pseudogene. This CDR3 region has 15 residues. Here the CDR3 DNA reads TGTGCCAGCAGCCACCCATGGGGCCTGAACACTGAAGCTTTCTTT. Translated: CASSHPWGLNTEAFF.

This clonotype turned up a few times. The V gene is TRBV7-9, the J gene TRBJ1-5; perhaps TRBD1 as D (6 bases). Trimming cost V 5 bases and J 0 bases, with 8 bases left between them. The CDR3 runs 14 residues. The germline V gene encodes CDR1 SEHNR and CDR2 FQNEAQ (reference sequence). The CDR3 here is CASSRDTSNQPQHF. CDR3 nucleotide sequence: TGTGCCAGCAGCCGGGACACTAGCAATCAGCCCCAGCATTTT.